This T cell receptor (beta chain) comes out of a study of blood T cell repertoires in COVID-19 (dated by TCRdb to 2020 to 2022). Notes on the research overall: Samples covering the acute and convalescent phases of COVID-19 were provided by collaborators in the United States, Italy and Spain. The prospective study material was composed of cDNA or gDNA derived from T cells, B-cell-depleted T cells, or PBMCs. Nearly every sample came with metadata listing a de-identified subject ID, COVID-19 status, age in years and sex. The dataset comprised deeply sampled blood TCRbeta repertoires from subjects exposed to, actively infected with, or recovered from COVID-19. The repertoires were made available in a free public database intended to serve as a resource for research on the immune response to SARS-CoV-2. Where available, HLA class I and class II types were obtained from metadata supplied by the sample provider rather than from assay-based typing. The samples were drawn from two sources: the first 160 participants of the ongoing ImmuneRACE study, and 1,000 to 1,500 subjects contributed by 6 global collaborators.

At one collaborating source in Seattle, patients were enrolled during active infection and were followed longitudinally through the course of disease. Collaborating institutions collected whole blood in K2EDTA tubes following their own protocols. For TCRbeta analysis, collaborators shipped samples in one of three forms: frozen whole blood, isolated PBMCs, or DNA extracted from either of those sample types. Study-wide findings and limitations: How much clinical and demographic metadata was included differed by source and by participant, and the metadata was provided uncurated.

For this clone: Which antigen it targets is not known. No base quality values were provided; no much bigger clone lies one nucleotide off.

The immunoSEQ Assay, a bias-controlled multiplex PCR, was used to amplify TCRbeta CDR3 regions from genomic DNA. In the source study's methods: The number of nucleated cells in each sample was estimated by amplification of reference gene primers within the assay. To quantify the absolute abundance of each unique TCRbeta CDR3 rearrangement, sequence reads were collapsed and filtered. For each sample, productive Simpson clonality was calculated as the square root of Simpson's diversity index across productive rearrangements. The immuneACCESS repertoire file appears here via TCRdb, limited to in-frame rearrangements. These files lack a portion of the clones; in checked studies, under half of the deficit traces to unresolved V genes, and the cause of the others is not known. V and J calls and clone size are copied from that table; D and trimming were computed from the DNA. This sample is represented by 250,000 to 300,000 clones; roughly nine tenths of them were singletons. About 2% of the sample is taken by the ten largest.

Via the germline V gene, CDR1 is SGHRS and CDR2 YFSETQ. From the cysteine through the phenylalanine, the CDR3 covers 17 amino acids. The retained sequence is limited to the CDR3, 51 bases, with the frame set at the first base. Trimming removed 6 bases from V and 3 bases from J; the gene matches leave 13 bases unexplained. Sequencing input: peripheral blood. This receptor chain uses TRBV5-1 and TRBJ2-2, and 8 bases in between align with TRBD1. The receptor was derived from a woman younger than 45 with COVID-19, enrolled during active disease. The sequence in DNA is TGCGCCAGCAACGTGGGCCCCGGGACAGGAGACACCGGGGAGCTGTTTTTT. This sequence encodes CASNVGPGTGDTGELFF.